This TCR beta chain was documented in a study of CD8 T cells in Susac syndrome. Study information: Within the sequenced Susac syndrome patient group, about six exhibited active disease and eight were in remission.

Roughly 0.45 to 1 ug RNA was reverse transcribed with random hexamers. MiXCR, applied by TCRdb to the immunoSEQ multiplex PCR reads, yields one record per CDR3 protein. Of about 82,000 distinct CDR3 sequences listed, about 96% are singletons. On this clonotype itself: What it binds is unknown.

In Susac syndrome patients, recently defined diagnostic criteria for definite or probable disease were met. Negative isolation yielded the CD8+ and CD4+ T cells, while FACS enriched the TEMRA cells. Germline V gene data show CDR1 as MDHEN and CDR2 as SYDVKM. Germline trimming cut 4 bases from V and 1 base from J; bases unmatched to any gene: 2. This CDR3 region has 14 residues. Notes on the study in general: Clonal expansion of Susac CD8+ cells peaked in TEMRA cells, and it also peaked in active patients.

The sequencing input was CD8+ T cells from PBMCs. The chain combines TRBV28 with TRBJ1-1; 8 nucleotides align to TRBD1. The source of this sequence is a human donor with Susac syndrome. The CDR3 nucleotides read TGTGCCAGCAGTTCCGGGACAGGGAACACTGAAGCTTTCTTT. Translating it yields CASSSGTGNTEAFF.